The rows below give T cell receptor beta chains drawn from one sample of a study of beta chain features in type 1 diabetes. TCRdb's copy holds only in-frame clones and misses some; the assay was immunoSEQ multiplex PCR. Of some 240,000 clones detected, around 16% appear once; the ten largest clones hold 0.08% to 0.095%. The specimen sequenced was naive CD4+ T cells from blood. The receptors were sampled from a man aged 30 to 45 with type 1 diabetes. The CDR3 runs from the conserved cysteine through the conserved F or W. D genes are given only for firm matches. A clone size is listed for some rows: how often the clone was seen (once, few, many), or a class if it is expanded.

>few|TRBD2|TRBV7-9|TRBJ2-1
CASSLGSSGRPDLF
TGTGCCAGCAGCTTAGGCTCTAGCGGGAGGCCTGACCTCTTC
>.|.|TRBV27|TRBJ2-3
CASSSLDSTDTQYF
TGTGCCAGCAGTTCCCTTGATAGCACAGATACGCAGTATTTT
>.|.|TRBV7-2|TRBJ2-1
CASSFGLLSSYNEQFF
TGTGCCAGCAGCTTCGGACTCCTGAGCTCCTACAATGAGCAGTTCTTC
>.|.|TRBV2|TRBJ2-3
CASSERDDTQYF
TGTGCCAGCAGTGAAAGGGATGATACGCAGTATTTT
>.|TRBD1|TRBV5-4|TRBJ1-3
CASSSVGTGDGNTIYF
TGTGCCAGCAGCTCCGTAGGGACAGGGGATGGAAACACCATATATTTT
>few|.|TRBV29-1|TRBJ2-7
CSVAFRARGPNEQYF
.
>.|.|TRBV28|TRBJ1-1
CASSLRTNTEAFF
TGTGCCAGCAGCCTACGAACCAACACTGAAGCTTTCTTT
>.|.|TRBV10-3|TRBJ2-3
CAISEALASADTQYF
TGTGCCATCAGTGAGGCGCTAGCGTCGGCAGATACGCAGTATTTT
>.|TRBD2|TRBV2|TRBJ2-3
CASKTSGGDTQYF
TGTGCCAGTAAGACTAGCGGGGGGGATACGCAGTATTTT
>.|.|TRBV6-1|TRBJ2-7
CASRTFQSSYEQYF
TGTGCCAGTCGGACATTCCAAAGCTCCTACGAGCAGTACTTC
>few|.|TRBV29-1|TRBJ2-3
CSVENLASDTQYF
TGCAGCGTCGAAAACCTAGCATCAGATACGCAGTATTTT
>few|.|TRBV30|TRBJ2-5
CAWSSLEETQYF
TGTGCCTGGAGTTCCCTTGAAGAGACCCAGTACTTC
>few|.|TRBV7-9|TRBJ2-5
CASSLGLQGSETQYF
TGTGCCAGCAGCCTAGGCCTACAGGGAAGTGAGACCCAGTACTTC
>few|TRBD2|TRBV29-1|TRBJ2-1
CSAGTLAGGTYNEQFF
TGCAGCGCAGGGACCTTAGCGGGGGGAACCTACAATGAGCAGTTCTTC
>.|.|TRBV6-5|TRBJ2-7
CASSYSIAYEQYF
TGTGCCAGCAGTTACTCGATCGCGTACGAGCAGTACTTC
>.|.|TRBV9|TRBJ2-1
CASSVALMGPSYNEQFF
TGTGCCAGCAGCGTAGCATTGATGGGACCCTCCTACAATGAGCAGTTCTTC
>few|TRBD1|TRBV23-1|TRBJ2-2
CASPYGTGFF
TGCGCCAGCCCCTATGGGACAGGGTTTTTT
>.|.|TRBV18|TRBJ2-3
CASSSLGTDTQYF
TGTGCCAGCTCATCCTTAGGGACAGATACGCAGTATTTT
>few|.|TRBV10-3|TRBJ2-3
CAIRKGGSSTDTQYF
TGTGCCATCAGGAAAGGAGGTTCTAGCACAGATACGCAGTATTTT
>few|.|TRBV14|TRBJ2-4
CASSQELGDDIQYF
TGTGCCAGCAGCCAAGAGTTGGGGGACGACATTCAGTACTTC
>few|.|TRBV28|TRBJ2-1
CASSPGVEQFF
TGTGCCAGCAGTCCCGGAGTGGAGCAGTTCTTC
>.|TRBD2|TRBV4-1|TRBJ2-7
CASSRKTNSPTGTRPYEQYF
TGCGCCAGCAGTAGAAAAACGAACAGCCCTACCGGGACTAGACCCTACGAGCAGTACTTC
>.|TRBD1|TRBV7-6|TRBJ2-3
CASSPDRGRDTQYF
TGTGCCAGCAGCCCGGACAGGGGGCGAGATACGCAGTATTTT
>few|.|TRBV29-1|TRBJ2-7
CSVVLAPSYEQYF
TGCAGCGTTGTATTAGCGCCTTCCTACGAGCAGTACTTC
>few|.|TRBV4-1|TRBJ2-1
CASSQARQRSYNEQFF
TGCGCCAGCAGCCAAGCACGCCAGCGGAGCTACAATGAGCAGTTCTTC
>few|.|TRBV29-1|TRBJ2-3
CSVEKTAGPVGDTQYF
TGCAGCGTTGAAAAAACCGCGGGACCCGTCGGAGATACGCAGTATTTT
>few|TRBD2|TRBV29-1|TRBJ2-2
CSAKTGLATGELFF
TGCAGCGCAAAGACGGGACTAGCTACCGGGGAGCTGTTTTTT
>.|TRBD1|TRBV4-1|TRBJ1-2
CASRQPDRGNYGYTF
TGCGCCTCCCGCCAACCAGACAGGGGAAACTATGGCTACACCTTC
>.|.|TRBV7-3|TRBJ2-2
CASSPSGVAGELFF
TGTGCCAGCAGCCCATCGGGGGTTGCCGGGGAGCTGTTTTTT
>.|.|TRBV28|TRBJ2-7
CASSLSATYEQYF
TGTGCCAGCAGTTTATCGGCCACCTACGAGCAGTACTTC
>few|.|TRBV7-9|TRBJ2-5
CASSPTSVETQYF
TGTGCCAGCAGCCCGACTTCTGTGGAGACCCAGTACTTC
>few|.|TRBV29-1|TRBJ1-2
CSVEREGYGYTF
TGCAGCGTTGAAAGGGAGGGCTATGGCTACACCTTC
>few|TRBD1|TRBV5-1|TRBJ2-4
CASSKGTAAKNIQYF
TGCGCCAGCAGCAAAGGGACAGCAGCCAAAAACATTCAGTACTTC
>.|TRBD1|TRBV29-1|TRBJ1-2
CSVDRGIYGYTF
TGCAGCGTGGACAGGGGGATCTATGGCTACACCTTC
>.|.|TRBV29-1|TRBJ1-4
CSVGILTNEKLFF
TGCAGCGTTGGCATATTAACTAATGAAAAACTGTTTTTT
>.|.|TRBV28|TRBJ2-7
CASSSAGANSYEQYF
TGTGCCAGCAGTTCAGCCGGGGCAAACTCCTACGAGCAGTACTTC
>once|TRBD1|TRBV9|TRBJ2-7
CASSGAGGTGPYPYYEQYF
TGTGCCAGCAGCGGAGCAGGCGGGACAGGTCCTTATCCGTACTACGAGCAGTACTTC
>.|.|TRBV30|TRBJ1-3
CAWSVITGNTIYF
TGTGCCTGGAGCGTTATAACCGGAAACACCATATATTTT
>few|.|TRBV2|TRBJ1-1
CAGQRMGDTEAFF
TGTGCCGGGCAACGGATGGGGGACACTGAAGCTTTCTTT
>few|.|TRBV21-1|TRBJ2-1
CASTVRNEQFF
TGTGCCAGCACCGTCCGAAATGAGCAGTTCTTC
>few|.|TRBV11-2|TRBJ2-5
CASRTGWRAAGQETQYF
TGTGCCAGCAGGACCGGTTGGCGGGCGGCGGGGCAAGAGACCCAGTACTTC